This is a list of T cell receptor beta chains from one sample in a study of cytomegalovirus exposure and HLA in healthy donors. TCRdb's table, derived via immunoSEQ multiplex PCR, lists solely in-frame clones and lacks some. The sample holds about 110,000 clones, roughly 85% seen once. Source material: PBMCs. Receptors originate from a middle-aged woman in good health and CMV-seronegative. The CDR3 runs from the conserved cysteine through the conserved F or W. D genes are given only for firm matches. Clone size, where shown, is once, few, many, or a class for clones that have expanded.

>.|TRBV7-2|TRBD1|TRBJ1-2
TGTGCCAGCAGCGACAACAGGGGGCAAGGCTACACCTTC
CASSDNRGQGYTF
>.|TRBV7-2|.|TRBJ1-5
TGTGCCAGCAGCTTAGTCCCCCGGAGCAATCAGCCCCAGCATTTT
CASSLVPRSNQPQHF
>few|TRBV19|TRBD1|TRBJ2-1
TGTGCCAGTAGTATCCTTGGACAGGGGGCGGATGAGCAGTTCTTC
CASSILGQGADEQFF
>.|TRBV30|.|TRBJ2-3
TGTGCCTGGAGTGTAGGGGGTACAGATACGCAGTATTTT
CAWSVGGTDTQYF
>.|TRBV11-2|.|TRBJ2-5
TGTGCCAGCAGCGAACAAGCAGGGGGGAAACAAGAGACCCAGTACTTC
CASSEQAGGKQETQYF
>.|TRBV7-2|.|TRBJ1-2
TGTGCCAGCAGCTTAGTTCGAACAGATGGCTACACCTTC
CASSLVRTDGYTF
>.|TRBV27|.|TRBJ2-7
TGTGCCAGCAGTTTATCGGGCGGGCTTAGGAGCTCCTACGAGCAGTACTTC
CASSLSGGLRSSYEQYF
>.|TRBV18|TRBD1|TRBJ2-2
TGTGCCAGCTCAACCGGGACAGGGTTCACCGGGGAGCTGTTTTTT
CASSTGTGFTGELFF
>.|TRBV28|.|TRBJ1-5
TGTGCCAGCAGCCGGGGGAATCAGCCCCAGCATTTT
CASSRGNQPQHF
>.|TRBV29-1|.|TRBJ1-2
TGCAGCGTTGGTTATGGTCAAGCCCTTAACTATGGCTACACCTTC
CSVGYGQALNYGYTF
>.|TRBV28|TRBD1|TRBJ2-3
TGTGCCAGCAGGCCGGGACAGGGGAGGGAAGATACGCAGTATTTT
CASRPGQGREDTQYF
>.|TRBV29-1|.|TRBJ2-2
TGCAGTTTTAGTTTGACCGGGGAGCTGTTTTTT
CSFSLTGELFF
>.|TRBV2|TRBD1|TRBJ1-1
TGTGCCAGCAGTGAAACAGGGGGCCTCACTGAAGCTTTCTTT
CASSETGGLTEAFF
>.|TRBV7-2|.|TRBJ1-2
TGTGCCAGCAGCTTTTCTGGGGGGAGCTATGGCTACACCTTC
CASSFSGGSYGYTF
>.|TRBV7-9|TRBD1|TRBJ2-3
TGTGCCAGCAGCTTAGGGACAGGGTACACAGATACGCAGTATTTT
CASSLGTGYTDTQYF
>.|TRBV28|TRBD1|TRBJ1-1
TGTGCCAGCAGCCAGGGGGGAAACACTGAAGCTTTCTTT
CASSQGGNTEAFF
>few|TRBV5-6|.|TRBJ2-5
TGTGCCAGCAGCCGGATCCGGGAAGGAGAGACCCAGTACTTC
CASSRIREGETQYF